The 16 T cell receptor beta chains below all came from one sample that was sequenced in a study of Graves' ophthalmopathy and Graves' hyperthyroidism. Amplification of TCR beta CDR3 regions used RNA transcripts. Second-round multiplex PCR followed a first-round RT-PCR using HTBI primers. TCRdb reprocessed the multiplex PCR reads via MiXCR and lists one record per CDR3 protein. This table has some 1.1 million distinct CDR3 sequences, about two fifths appearing once. Sequencing was performed on peripheral blood or thyroid tissue (not recorded which). These receptors all come from an adult man with Graves' hyperthyroidism.

This rearrangement joins TRBV10-1 to TRBJ2-7; 9 nucleotides line up with TRBD1. The CDR3 spans 15 residues. Germline CDR1 and CDR2: WNHNN and SYGVQD (reference sequence). V was pared by 6 bases and J by 6 bases, with 12 bases of the junction left unmatched. CDR3 nucleotides: TGCGCCAGCAGCCCGTCCGGGACAGGGAAGGGCGAGCAGTACTTC. Translation: CASSPSGTGKGEQYF.

J is TRBJ2-5 and V is TRBV5-1; 7 bases are a match to TRBD1. Looked up from germline, CDR1 is SGHRS and CDR2 is YFSETQ. The CDR3 sequence is 14 residues long. The trim removed 4 bases at V and 7 bases at J, leaving 10 bases unmatched. The CDR3 DNA follows: TGCGCCAGCAGCCTGCGACAGGGTGAAGGGACCCAGTACTTC. Amino acids: CASSLRQGEGTQYF. Variable domain in full (rest from reference TRBV5-1 and TRBJ2-5): KAGVTQTPRYLIKTRGQQVTLSCSPISGHRSVSWYQQTPGQGLQFLFEYFSETQRNKGNFPGRFSGRQFSNSRSEMNVSTLELGDSALYLCASSLRQGEGTQYFGPGTRLLVL.

The chain combines TRBV4-3 with TRBJ2-7; D gene unclear. V was cut by 0 bases and J by 1 base, with 10 bases left in between. Germline CDR1 and CDR2: LGHNA and YSLEER. The CDR3 contains 15 residues. CDR3 loop: CASSQDLLGSYEQYF. CDR3 coding DNA: TGCGCCAGCAGCCAAGATCTTCTAGGGTCCTACGAGCAGTACTTC.

As for this clonotype: A read error may explain this, as a much larger clone is one base away. The chain uses TRBV7-2 and TRBJ1-1; 8 bases align to TRBD1. The trim removed 8 bases at V and 8 bases at J, leaving 10 bases unmatched. Germline V lookup: CDR1 SGHTA, CDR2 FQGNSA. CDR3 size: 13 residues. The CDR3 DNA reads TGTGCCAGCCGAGGGACAGGAACTCCCGAAGCTTTCTTT. It specifies CASRGTGTPEAFF.

About this clonotype: It is likely a read error, because the conserved phenylalanine at the end of the CDR3 is missing. It is unclear where the CDR3 begins or ends on the DNA, so no DNA is shown, and the CDR3 is as TCRdb lists it. The rearrangement links TRBV15 to TRBJ1-3; the table calls TRBD1, which could not be checked here. Germline V CDR1 and CDR2: LNHNV, YYDKDF (reference sequence). The CDR3 comprises 10 residues, both ends counted. The CDR3 here is CATSRGLQGT.

V gene TRBV10-3 combines with J gene TRBJ1-5; D might be TRBD1 (5 bases). CDR1 and CDR2 (germline): ENHRY, SYGVKD. Trimming shortened V by 10 bases and J by 3 bases, and 13 bases separated the two germline ends. The CDR3 sequence is 13 residues long. CDR3 sequence: CASNRDLNQPQHF. Here the CDR3 DNA reads TGTGCCAGTAACCGGGACCTCAATCAGCCCCAGCATTTT.

The chain carries TRBV4-1 and TRBJ2-2; 11 nucleotides agree with TRBD1. The CDR3 covers 17 residues. Per the germline V gene, CDR1 is MGHRA and CDR2 is YSYEKL. With V trimmed by 2 bases and J by 0 bases, 2 bases remained unmatched. The CDR3 region is CASSQSGQGANTGELFF. DNA of the CDR3: TGCGCCAGCAGCCAATCGGGACAGGGGGCGAACACCGGGGAGCTGTTTTTT.

This clonotype has at least ten counts. A junction end diverges from the germline sequence, so it may reflect a read error. This chain uses TRBV6-5 with TRBJ1-1; 7 nucleotides agree with TRBD1. CDR1 and CDR2 (germline): MNHEY, SVGAGI. CDR3 size: 15 residues. This CDR3 is CASRYYRGLHTEAFF. The DNA of the CDR3 is TGTGCCAGCAGGTACTACAGGGGCTTGCACACTGAAGCTTTCTTT.

CDR3 in DNA: TGCGCCAGCAGCTTGGAACAGCCAGGGGATGGCTACACCTTC. Translated: CASSLEQPGDGYTF. This rearrangement joins TRBV5-1 to TRBJ1-2; maybe TRBD1 (6 bases). The CDR3 consists of 14 residues. Trimming removed 0 bases at V and 6 bases at J, with 12 bases between. Germline CDR1 SGHRS, CDR2 YFSETQ.

The CDR3 loop is CASTNPRPGSTETGELFF. Written as DNA, the CDR3 is TGTGCCAGTACCAACCCCCGCCCCGGGTCCACGGAGACCGGGGAGCTGTTTTTT. The V and J genes are TRBV19 and TRBJ2-2; D unresolved. Trimming cost V 7 bases and J 5 bases, with 26 bases left between them. The germline V gene encodes CDR1 LNHDA and CDR2 SQIVND (reference sequence). This CDR3 has 18 residues.

This chain uses TRBV7-2 with TRBJ1-2, with TRBD1 matching 9 bases. V shed 5 bases and J 1 base; nucleotides not matched to a gene: 14. CDR3 length equals 18 residues. Germline CDR1 reads SGHTA; CDR2 reads FQGNSA. CDR3 loop: CASSLRTGALGINYGYTF. The CDR3 DNA reads as TGTGCCAGCAGCCTTAGGACAGGGGCTTTGGGGATTAACTATGGCTACACCTTC.

V is TRBV10-3 and J is TRBJ1-5, with a possible D match to TRBD1 (5 bases). This CDR3 is 14 amino acids long. CDR1 and CDR2 (germline): ENHRY, SYGVKD. Trimming left V 10 bases short and J 3 bases short, with 16 bases between. CDR3 sequence reads: CASSRRQSNQPQHF. The CDR3 DNA reads as TGTGCCAGCAGCCGCCGACAGTCCAATCAGCCCCAGCATTTT.

The rearrangement links TRBV2 to TRBJ2-7; D unresolved. CDR1 and CDR2 (germline): SNHLY, FYNNEI. The CDR3 runs 12 residues. Trimming pared 5 bases from V and 5 bases from J, leaving 10 bases between. In nucleotides, the CDR3 is TGTGCCAGCAGTAATGGTGGGGACGAGCAGTACTTC. Translating it yields CASSNGGDEQYF.

This clonotype has a handful of counts. The germline gene is not matched at one end of the junction; a read error may be the cause. The rearrangement links TRBV10-3 to TRBJ1-5; 7 nucleotides line up with TRBD1. Germline-derived CDR1 and CDR2 are ENHRY and SYGVKD. The CDR3 sequence is 18 residues long. CDR3: CASSEASVGTVYNQPQHF. CDR3 DNA: TGTGCCAGCAGTGAAGCGTCCGTCGGGACAGTCTACAATCAGCCCCAGCATTTT.

On this clonotype itself: Just one base apart from a much larger clone, this may be a read error. CDR3: CTSSDRDRTQETQYF. Written as DNA, the CDR3 is TGTACCAGCAGCGATCGAGACAGGACTCAAGAGACCCAGTACTTC. The chain carries TRBV11-2 and TRBJ2-5; a weak D match, TRBD1 (6 bases). Germline CDR1 and CDR2: SGHAT and FQNNGV. This CDR3 region has 15 residues.

The chain couples TRBV20-1 to TRBJ1-4, with 7 positions matching TRBD1. Germline CDR1 DFQATT, CDR2 SNEGSKA (reference sequence). J lost 5 bases, V lost 4 bases, and 4 bases had no gene match. The CDR3 is made up of 13 amino acids. The CDR3 protein is CSAKGQPNEKLFF. The CDR3 bases are TGCAGTGCTAAGGGACAGCCCAATGAAAAACTGTTTTTT.